This TCR beta chain is drawn from a study of pediatric ulcerative colitis. Comment on this clone: Its cognate antigen is unknown.

Regarding the study as a whole: Ulcerative colitis patients shared more blood-rectal clones than controls.

This was a survey-level run. The data were produced by immunoSEQ multiplex PCR, yet TCRdb's version contains in-frame clones alone and is incomplete. The table shows roughly 30,000 clones, with about four fifths occurring only once. Sample: blood. The sequence was collected from a boy aged 5-17 years with severe ulcerative colitis.

CDR3 loop: CASSLLQIYGYTF. CDR3 DNA: TGTGCCAGCAGCTTACTACAGATCTATGGCTACACCTTC. The chain has TRBV7-2 and TRBJ1-2; D is uncertain. The V end lost 2 bases, the J end lost 4 bases, and 8 bases lay between the germline ends. CDR1 is SGHTA, CDR2 FQGNSA, per germline. The CDR3 extends over 13 amino acids.